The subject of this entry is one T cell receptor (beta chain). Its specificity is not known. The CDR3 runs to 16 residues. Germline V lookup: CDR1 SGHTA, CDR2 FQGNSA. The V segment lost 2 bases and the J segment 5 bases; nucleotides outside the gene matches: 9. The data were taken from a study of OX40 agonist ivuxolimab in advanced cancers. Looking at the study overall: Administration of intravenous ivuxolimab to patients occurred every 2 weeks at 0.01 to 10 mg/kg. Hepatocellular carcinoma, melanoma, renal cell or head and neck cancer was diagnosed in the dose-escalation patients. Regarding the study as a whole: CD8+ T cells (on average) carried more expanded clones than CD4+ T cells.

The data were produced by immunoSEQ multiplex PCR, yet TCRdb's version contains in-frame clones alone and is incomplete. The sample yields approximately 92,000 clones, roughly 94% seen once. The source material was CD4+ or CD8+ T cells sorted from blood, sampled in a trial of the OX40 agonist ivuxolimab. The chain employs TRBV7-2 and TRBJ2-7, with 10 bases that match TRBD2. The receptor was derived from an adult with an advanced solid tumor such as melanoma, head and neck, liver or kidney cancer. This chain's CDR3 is CASSLSSGSLRHEQYF. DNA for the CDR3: TGTGCCAGCAGCTTATCTAGCGGGAGTTTGAGACACGAGCAGTACTTC.